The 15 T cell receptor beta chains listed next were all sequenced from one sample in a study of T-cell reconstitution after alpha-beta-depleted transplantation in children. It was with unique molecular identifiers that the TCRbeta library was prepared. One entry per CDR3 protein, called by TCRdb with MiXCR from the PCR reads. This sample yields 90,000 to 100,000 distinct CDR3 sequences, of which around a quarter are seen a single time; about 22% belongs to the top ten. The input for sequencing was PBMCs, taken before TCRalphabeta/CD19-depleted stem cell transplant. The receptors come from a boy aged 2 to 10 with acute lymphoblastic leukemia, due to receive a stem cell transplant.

CDR3 region: CSASVGPPNQPQHF. DNA of the CDR3: TGCAGTGCTAGCGTTGGTCCACCTAATCAGCCCCAGCATTTT. The chain joins TRBV20-1 to TRBJ1-5, with D unresolved. This CDR3 is built from 14 residues. Trimming removed 3 bases from V and 4 bases from J, with 13 bases in between. The germline V gene encodes CDR1 DFQATT and CDR2 SNEGSKA (reference sequence).

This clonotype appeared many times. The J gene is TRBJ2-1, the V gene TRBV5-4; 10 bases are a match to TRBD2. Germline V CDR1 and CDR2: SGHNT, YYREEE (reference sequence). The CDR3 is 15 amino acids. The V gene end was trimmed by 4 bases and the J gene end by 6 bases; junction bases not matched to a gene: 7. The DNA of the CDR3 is TGTGCCAGCAGCGCTAGCGGGAGTCCGACCAATGAGCAGTTCTTC. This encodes CASSASGSPTNEQFF.

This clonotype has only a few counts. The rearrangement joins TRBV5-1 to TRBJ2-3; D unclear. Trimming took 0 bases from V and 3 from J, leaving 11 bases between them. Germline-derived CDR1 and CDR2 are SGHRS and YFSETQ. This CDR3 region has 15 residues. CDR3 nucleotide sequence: TGCGCCAGCAGCTTGGAGGGCCAGGCTACAGATACGCAGTATTTT. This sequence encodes CASSLEGQATDTQYF.

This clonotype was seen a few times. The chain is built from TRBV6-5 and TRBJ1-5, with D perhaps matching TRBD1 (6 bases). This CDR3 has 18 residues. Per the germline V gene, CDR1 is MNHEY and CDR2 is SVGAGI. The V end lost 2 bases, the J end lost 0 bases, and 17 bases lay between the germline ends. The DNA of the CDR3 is TGTGCCAGCAGTTACGGGGGGGCCAGGGCCTATAGCAATCAGCCCCAGCATTTT. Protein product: CASSYGGARAYSNQPQHF.

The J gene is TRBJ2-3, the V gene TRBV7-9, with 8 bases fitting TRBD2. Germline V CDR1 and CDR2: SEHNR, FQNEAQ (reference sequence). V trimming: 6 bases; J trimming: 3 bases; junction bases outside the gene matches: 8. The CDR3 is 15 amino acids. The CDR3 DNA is TGTGCCAGCAGACTAGCGGAGGGGGAAACAGATACGCAGTATTTT. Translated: CASRLAEGETDTQYF.

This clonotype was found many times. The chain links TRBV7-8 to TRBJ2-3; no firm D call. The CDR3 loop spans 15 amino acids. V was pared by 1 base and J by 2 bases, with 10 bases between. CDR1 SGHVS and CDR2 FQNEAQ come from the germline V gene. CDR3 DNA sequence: TGTGCCAGCAGCTTAGACCGCGGAGTCACAGATACGCAGTATTTT. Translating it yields CASSLDRGVTDTQYF.

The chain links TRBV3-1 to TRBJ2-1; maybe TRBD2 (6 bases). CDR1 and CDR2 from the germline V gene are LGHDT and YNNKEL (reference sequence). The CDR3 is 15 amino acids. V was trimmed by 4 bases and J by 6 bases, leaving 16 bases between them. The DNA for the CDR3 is TGTGCCAGCAGCCCCACTACGGGGAGGTTCAATGAGCAGTTCTTC. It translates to CASSPTTGRFNEQFF.

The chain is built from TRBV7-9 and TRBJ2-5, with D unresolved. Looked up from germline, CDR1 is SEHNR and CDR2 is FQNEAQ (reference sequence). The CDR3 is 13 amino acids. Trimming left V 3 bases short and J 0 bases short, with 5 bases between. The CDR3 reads CASSFPNQETQYF. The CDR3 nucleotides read TGTGCCAGCAGCTTTCCCAACCAAGAGACCCAGTACTTC. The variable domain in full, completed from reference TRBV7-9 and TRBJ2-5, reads DTGVSQNPRHKITKRGQNVTFRCDPISEHNRLYWYRQTLGQGPEFLTYFQNEAQLEKSRLLSDRFSAERPKGSFSTLEIQRTEQGDSAMYLCASSFPNQETQYFGPGTRLLVL.

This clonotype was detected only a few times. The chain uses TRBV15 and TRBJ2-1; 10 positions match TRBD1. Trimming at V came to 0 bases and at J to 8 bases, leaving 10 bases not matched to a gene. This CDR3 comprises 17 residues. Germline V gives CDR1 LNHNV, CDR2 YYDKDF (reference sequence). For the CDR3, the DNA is TGTGCCACCAGCAGAGAGGTTCCCCCGACAGGGGGCCATGAGCAGTTCTTC. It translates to CATSREVPPTGGHEQFF. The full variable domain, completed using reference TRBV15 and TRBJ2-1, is DAMVIQNPRYQVTQFGKPVTLSCSQTLNHNVMYWYQQKSSQAPKLLFHYYDKDFNNEADTPDNFQSRRPNTSFCFLDIRSPGLGDTAMYLCATSREVPPTGGHEQFFGPGTRLTVL.

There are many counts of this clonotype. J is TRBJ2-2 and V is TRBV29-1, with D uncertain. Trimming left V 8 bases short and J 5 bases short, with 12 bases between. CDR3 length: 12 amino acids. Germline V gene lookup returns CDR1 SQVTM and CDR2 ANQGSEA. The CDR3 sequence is CSFVVWTGELFF. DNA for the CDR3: TGCAGCTTTGTCGTTTGGACCGGGGAGCTGTTTTTT.

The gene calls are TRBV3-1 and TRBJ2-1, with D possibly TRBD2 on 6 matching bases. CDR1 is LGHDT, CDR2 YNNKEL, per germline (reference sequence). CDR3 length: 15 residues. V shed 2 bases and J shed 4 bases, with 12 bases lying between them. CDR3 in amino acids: CASSQTAEGYNEQFF. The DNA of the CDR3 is TGTGCCAGCAGCCAAACTGCGGAGGGTTACAATGAGCAGTTCTTC.

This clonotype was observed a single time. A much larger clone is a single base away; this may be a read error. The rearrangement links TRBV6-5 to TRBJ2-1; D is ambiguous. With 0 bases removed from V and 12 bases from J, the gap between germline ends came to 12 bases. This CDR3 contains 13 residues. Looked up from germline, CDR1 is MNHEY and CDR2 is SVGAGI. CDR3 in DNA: TGTGCCAGCAGTTACTCGCCCCAGCGTGGGCAGTTCTTC. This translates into CASSYSPQRGQFF.

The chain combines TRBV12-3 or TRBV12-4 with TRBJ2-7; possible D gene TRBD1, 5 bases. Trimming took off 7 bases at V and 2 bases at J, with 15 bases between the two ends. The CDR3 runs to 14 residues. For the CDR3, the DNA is TGTGCCAGCAAAGTCGGTGACAGAGCCTACGAGCAGTACTTC. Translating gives CASKVGDRAYEQYF.

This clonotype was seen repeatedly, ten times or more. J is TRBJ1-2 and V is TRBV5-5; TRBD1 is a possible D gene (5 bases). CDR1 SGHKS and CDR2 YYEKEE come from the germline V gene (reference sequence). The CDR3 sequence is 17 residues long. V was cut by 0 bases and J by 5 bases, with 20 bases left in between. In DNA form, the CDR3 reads TGTGCCAGCAGCTTGGAGGGTAGGACAAGGGGAGGATATGGCTACACCTTC. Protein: CASSLEGRTRGGYGYTF. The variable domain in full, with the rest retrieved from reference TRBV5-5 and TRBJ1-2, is DAGVTQSPTHLIKTRGQQVTLRCSPISGHKSVSWYQQVLGQGPQFIFQYYEKEERGRGNFPDRFSARQFPNYSSELNVNALLLGDSALYLCASSLEGRTRGGYGYTFGSGTRLTVV.

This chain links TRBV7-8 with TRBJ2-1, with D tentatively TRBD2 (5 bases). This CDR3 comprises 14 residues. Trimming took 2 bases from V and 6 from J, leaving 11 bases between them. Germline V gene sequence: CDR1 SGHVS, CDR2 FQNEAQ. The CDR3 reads CASSLPLAPNEQFF. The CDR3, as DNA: TGTGCCAGCAGCTTACCTCTAGCTCCCAATGAGCAGTTCTTC.